The next 20 T cell receptor beta chains were all read from a single sample in a study of shared clonotypes between healthy human individuals. TCRdb's table, derived via immunoSEQ multiplex PCR, lists solely in-frame clones and lacks some. Altogether about 2 million clones are present, 95% being singletons, with the ten largest covering around 0.13%. The specimen sequenced was naive CD4+ T cells sorted from blood. Subset here: CD45RA+ positively selected. The source of these receptors is a man aged 18 to 29 in good health.

The gene calls are TRBV18 and TRBJ1-1; D is unresolved. Germline CDR1 is KGHSH and CDR2 is LQKENI. The CDR3 consists of 11 residues. Trimming stripped 6 bases from V and 4 bases from J, with 6 bases between. CDR3 nucleotide sequence: TGTGCCAGCTCCCCAACCACTGAAGCTTTCTTT. Its translation: CASSPTTEAFF.

The chain uses TRBV5-1 and TRBJ2-7, with TRBD1 matching 9 bases. Per germline, CDR1 SGHRS and CDR2 YFSETQ. Trimming took 1 base from V and 5 from J; bases not matched to a gene: 10. CDR3 length: 16 residues. The CDR3: CASSLYRGQGIDEQYF. CDR3 nucleotide sequence: TGCGCCAGCAGCTTGTATAGGGGACAGGGAATAGACGAGCAGTACTTC.

This clone was seen just once. The rearrangement uses TRBV19 and TRBJ1-1, with D perhaps matching TRBD1 (5 bases). Deletions cut 9 bases from V and 6 bases from J, with 14 bases between. The CDR3 is 12 residues long. The V gene's germline CDR1 is LNHDA and CDR2 SQIVND (reference sequence). CDR3 sequence: CASNRDSAEAFF. The CDR3 nucleotides are TGTGCCAGCAATAGGGACTCGGCTGAAGCTTTCTTT.

V is TRBV6-1 and J is TRBJ2-7; D gene uncertain. Germline assignment: CDR1 MNHNS and CDR2 SASEGT. Trimming took 5 bases from V and 4 from J, leaving 12 bases between them. This CDR3 spans 13 amino acids. The DNA for the CDR3 is TGTGCCAGCAGTTGGTACAGCGATTACGAGCAGTACTTC. Amino acid sequence: CASSWYSDYEQYF.

This clone was recorded a few times. The same CDR3 also results from other DNA sequences found in this sample. The V gene is TRBV6-5, the J gene TRBJ2-7; 7 bases match TRBD1. The CDR3 is 13 residues long. Looked up from germline, CDR1 is MNHEY and CDR2 is SVGAGI. V was pared by 6 bases and J by 3 bases, with 5 bases of the junction left unmatched. The CDR3 reads CASRATGSYEQYF. CDR3 DNA sequence: TGTGCCAGCAGGGCGACAGGGAGCTACGAGCAGTACTTC.

V usage is TRBV5-1 and J usage is TRBJ2-5; weak D call: TRBD2 (5 bases). V lost 2 bases to trimming and J lost 5 bases, with 13 bases between them. CDR1 and CDR2 (germline): SGHRS, YFSETQ. CDR3 length equals 14 residues. The CDR3: CASSFSRSGETQYF. The CDR3 coding sequence is TGCGCCAGCAGCTTCAGCAGATCGGGGGAGACCCAGTACTTC.

The chain couples TRBV10-3 to TRBJ1-5, with unresolved D. The CDR3 extends over 13 amino acids. V was pared by 0 bases and J by 8 bases, with 8 bases between. Germline V lookup: CDR1 ENHRY, CDR2 SYGVKD. The DNA of the CDR3 is TGTGCCATCAGTGAGTCGCCGGCGGAGCCCCAGCATTTT. Translation gives CAISESPAEPQHF.

V usage is TRBV30 and J usage is TRBJ2-2; no definite D call. The CDR3 spans 14 residues. V lost 4 bases and J lost 8, with 17 bases in between. Germline loops: CDR1 GTSNPN, CDR2 SVGIG (reference sequence). The CDR3, as DNA: TGTGCCTGGACCCCGTCCGGATCGAGAGGGGAGCTGTTTTTT. Its protein product is CAWTPSGSRGELFF.

This chain links TRBV7-2 with TRBJ2-1; 9 nucleotides match TRBD2. V lost 5 bases and J lost 7; bases outside the gene matches: 9. Germline V gene lookup returns CDR1 SGHTA and CDR2 FQGNSA. This CDR3 spans 15 amino acids. CDR3 DNA sequence: TGTGCCAGCAGCAGTATAGGCGGGAGGGTTAATGAGCAGTTCTTC. It yields the protein CASSSIGGRVNEQFF.

The chain recombines TRBV6-5 with TRBJ2-7; D unclear. Trimming took 2 bases from V and 3 from J, leaving 5 bases between them. Looked up from germline, CDR1 is MNHEY and CDR2 is SVGAGI. This CDR3 is built from 12 residues. CDR3 sequence (DNA): TGTGCCAGCAGTTACGACAACTACGAGCAGTACTTC. It codes for CASSYDNYEQYF.

This clone was seen a handful of times. V is TRBV10-1 and J is TRBJ1-1; D not certain. The CDR3 consists of 12 residues. Between the trimmed V and J ends, which lost 5 bases and 9 bases, there was a span of 13 bases. In germline, CDR1 is WNHNN, CDR2 SYGVQD (reference sequence). The CDR3 sequence: CASSYSMGKAFF. The CDR3 coding sequence is TGCGCCAGCAGTTACTCCATGGGAAAAGCTTTCTTT.

Concerning this clone itself: Possible read error: a much larger clone is one base away. The chain joins TRBV4-3 to TRBJ2-4, with unresolved D. CDR3 size: 14 residues. The V gene's germline CDR1 is LGHNA and CDR2 YSLEER. Trimming left V 4 bases short and J 0 bases short, with 7 bases between. CDR3: CASSPSLAKNIQYF. The DNA for the CDR3 is TGCGCCAGCAGCCCGTCCCTAGCCAAAAACATTCAGTACTTC.

The V and J genes are TRBV5-1 and TRBJ2-2; D unresolved. V was trimmed by 0 bases and J by 9 bases, leaving 18 bases between them. This CDR3 is built from 16 residues. Looked up from germline, CDR1 is SGHRS and CDR2 is YFSETQ. CDR3 region: CASSLGENTGARELFF. DNA of the CDR3: TGCGCCAGCAGCTTGGGGGAAAATACCGGAGCCCGGGAGCTGTTTTTT.

The chain combines TRBV15 with TRBJ2-7, with D hard to call. Germline-derived CDR1 and CDR2 are LNHNV and YYDKDF (reference sequence). V lost 0 bases and J lost 4, with 7 bases in between. This CDR3 region has 13 residues. CDR3 sequence reads: CATSRDPRYEQYF. The CDR3 DNA follows: TGTGCCACCAGCAGAGATCCCCGGTACGAGCAGTACTTC.

This sequence joins TRBV2 and TRBJ2-1; no firm D call. Deletions cut 2 bases from V and 8 bases from J, with 4 bases between. The CDR3 is 11 residues long. Germline lookup yields CDR1 SNHLY and CDR2 FYNNEI. The CDR3 nucleotides are TGTGCCAGCAGTGAAAAGGATGAGCAGTTCTTC. This sequence encodes CASSEKDEQFF.

This chain joins TRBV6-1 and TRBJ1-5; TRBD1 is a possible D gene (5 bases). This CDR3 spans 14 amino acids. Per germline, CDR1 MNHNS and CDR2 SASEGT. Trimming left V 11 bases short and J 5 bases short, with 19 bases between. The CDR3 sequence: CAAGGGTLDQPQHF. The DNA of the CDR3 is TGTGCCGCGGGTGGCGGGACTCTTGATCAGCCCCAGCATTTT.

V and J are TRBV6-1 and TRBJ2-2; 9 bases match TRBD1. Unmatched junction bases numbered 6, after V lost 6 bases and J lost 4 bases. CDR3 size: 15 residues. The germline V gene has CDR1 MNHNS and CDR2 SASEGT. Written as DNA, the CDR3 is TGTGCCAGCAGATCCGGGACAGGGACCACCGGGGAGCTGTTTTTT. This codes for CASRSGTGTTGELFF.

V and J are TRBV6-6 and TRBJ2-5, with 8 bases fitting TRBD2. Germline V CDR1 and CDR2: MNHNY, SVGAGI (reference sequence). The CDR3 is 15 amino acids. V shed 5 bases and J 2 bases; nucleotides not matched to a gene: 7. CDR3 in amino acids: CASSDAGGPQETQYF. DNA of the CDR3: TGTGCCAGCAGTGACGCGGGGGGCCCGCAAGAGACCCAGTACTTC.

Comments on this clone: The sample carries other DNA sequences with the same CDR3. This rearrangement joins TRBV5-4 to TRBJ2-3, with 7 nucleotides matching TRBD2. V lost 3 bases to trimming and J lost 6 bases; unmatched junction nucleotides: 1. CDR1 SGHNT and CDR2 YYREEE come from the germline V gene (reference sequence). This CDR3 is 12 amino acids long. The CDR3: CASSSGGDTQYF. CDR3 nucleotide sequence: TGTGCCAGCAGCTCCGGGGGGGATACGCAGTATTTT.

The chain has TRBV7-2 and TRBJ2-3; 9 bases match TRBD2. Germline CDR1 reads SGHTA; CDR2 reads FQGNSA. The CDR3 has 14 amino acids. The V gene end was trimmed by 5 bases and the J gene end by 6 bases; junction bases not matched to a gene: 6. The CDR3 here is CASSRTSARDTQYF. CDR3 nucleotides: TGTGCCAGCAGCCGGACTAGCGCGCGGGATACGCAGTATTTT.